A selection of T cell receptor beta chains follows, all from one sample in a study of blood T cell repertoires in COVID-19. The table came from immunoSEQ multiplex PCR; TCRdb's copy has only in-frame clones and leaves some out. This sample has about 210,000 clones, with around 90% found just once. The specimen was PBMCs or T cells enriched from blood (not recorded which). The receptors here all came from a man aged 18-30 years with acute COVID-19. CDR3s include the opening cysteine and the closing phenylalanine or tryptophan. Each record gives: J gene, D gene, clone size, V gene, CDR3 DNA, CDR3 protein. A D gene is named only where the DNA matches it firmly. Rows give clone size only sometimes, using once, few, many, or a class for an expanded clone.

TRBJ2-2 | TRBD1 | . | TRBV5-1 | TGCGCCAGCAGCTTGGGGACAGGGCACACCGGGGAGCTGTTTTTT | CASSLGTGHTGELFF
TRBJ2-3 | TRBD1 | once | TRBV5-1 | TGCGCCAGCAGCCCTGGGACAGCTAGCACAGATACGCAGTATTTT | CASSPGTASTDTQYF
TRBJ2-1 | . | . | TRBV19 | TGTGCCAGTAGCCTGACAGATTACAATGAGCAGTTCTTC | CASSLTDYNEQFF
TRBJ2-5 | TRBD2 | . | TRBV19 | TGTGCCAGTAGTATCTTAGCGGGAGTAGGTGAGACCCAGTACTTC | CASSILAGVGETQYF
TRBJ2-1 | TRBD1 | . | TRBV30 | TGTGCCTGGACCGGGACAGGAGGGAATGAGCAGTTCTTC | CAWTGTGGNEQFF
TRBJ1-1 | . | . | TRBV25-1 | TGTGCCAGCAGTGAATCAGTGCAGGTGAACACTGAAGCTTTCTTT | CASSESVQVNTEAFF
TRBJ2-1 | TRBD2 | . | TRBV11-3 | TGTGCCAGCAGCTTTACAGCGGGGGGGTACAATGAGCAGTTCTTC | CASSFTAGGYNEQFF
TRBJ2-7 | TRBD2 | few | TRBV10-3 | TGTGCCATCAGCGCGACTAGCGGGAGGATCCACGAGCAGTACTTC | CAISATSGRIHEQYF
TRBJ1-1 | . | few | TRBV28 | TGTGCCAGCAGCTCTCAACAGGGACAAGCTTTCTTT | CASSSQQGQAFF
TRBJ2-1 | TRBD2 | . | TRBV5-5 | TGTGCCAGCGGGACTAGCGTTTACAATGAGCAGTTCTTC | CASGTSVYNEQFF
TRBJ2-2 | TRBD1 | once | TRBV4-3 | TGCGCCAGCAGCCAGGACAGGGCGAACACCGGGGAGCTGTTTTTT | CASSQDRANTGELFF
TRBJ2-1 | . | . | TRBV9 | TGTGCCAGCAGCGTAGCTAGTCGCGGTAACTACAATGAGCAGTTCTTC | CASSVASRGNYNEQFF
TRBJ2-5 | TRBD1 | . | TRBV29-1 | TGCAGCGTTGATAGGACAGGGGGCATCGAGACCCAGTACTTC | CSVDRTGGIETQYF
TRBJ2-1 | . | . | TRBV5-1 | TGCGCCAGCAGCGTCCGGGAGAGGTCCGACAATGAGCAGTTCTTC | CASSVRERSDNEQFF
TRBJ1-4 | TRBD1 | . | TRBV27 | TGTGCCAGCAGTTCTTCCGGGACAGGGAGTCGACATGAAAAACTGTTTTTT | CASSSSGTGSRHEKLFF
TRBJ2-7 | . | . | TRBV28 | TGTGCCAGCAGTGAGAAGGCAGGCTCCTACGAGCAGTACTTC | CASSEKAGSYEQYF
TRBJ2-5 | TRBD2 | . | TRBV10-2 | TGCGCCAGCCATATAGCGGGAGGTGAGACCCAGTACTTC | CASHIAGGETQYF
TRBJ2-5 | TRBD1 | . | TRBV5-6 | TGTGCCAGCAGCTTTGGGACAGCTCAAGAGACCCAGTACTTC | CASSFGTAQETQYF
TRBJ2-1 | TRBD2 | . | TRBV19 | TGTGCCAGTAGTCCCGAACGTTATTGGACTAGCGGACCTTTCGATCACAATGAGCAGTTCTTC | CASSPERYWTSGPFDHNEQFF
TRBJ2-1 | TRBD2 | . | TRBV28 | TGTGCCAGCAGGGGAGGGGGACTAGCAGGCTCTAATGAGCAGTTCTTC | CASRGGGLAGSNEQFF
TRBJ1-5 | . | . | TRBV19 | TGTGCCAGTAGTATGACCGGGACACCTTATAGCAATCAGCCCCAGCATTTT | CASSMTGTPYSNQPQHF
TRBJ2-5 | TRBD2 | . | TRBV28 | TGTGCCAGCAGTTTAGGGACTAGCGGGAAAGGGGAGACCCAGTACTTC | CASSLGTSGKGETQYF
TRBJ1-4 | . | . | TRBV5-4 | TGTGCCAGCAGCCGTGATACTGCAACTAATGAAAAACTGTTTTTT | CASSRDTATNEKLFF
TRBJ1-5 | . | . | TRBV3-1/TRBV3-2 | TGTGCCAGCAGCCAAGATGGTCCAGGGACACAGCCCCAGCATTTT | CASSQDGPGTQPQHF
TRBJ2-7 | . | . | TRBV27 | TGTGCCAGCACCTCAGGGACTGGCGCCTACGAGCAGTACTTC | CASTSGTGAYEQYF
TRBJ1-5 | TRBD1 | . | TRBV28 | TGTGCCAGCAGGTCTGGACAGGGGGCTTTAAGCAATCAGCCCCAGCATTTT | CASRSGQGALSNQPQHF
TRBJ2-7 | TRBD2 | . | TRBV11-2 | TGTGCCAGCAGCTTAGAGTTTAGCGGGCCTTCCTACGAGCAGTACTTC | CASSLEFSGPSYEQYF